Listed below are T cell receptor beta chains from one sample, sequenced in a study of CD8+CD57+ T cells in acquired aplastic anemia. TCRdb passed the reads through MiXCR, listing each CDR3 protein once. The top ten hold 1.1% of the sample, which has about 160,000 distinct CDR3 sequences, around 45% seen once. The sample consisted of sorted CD4+, CD8+, or CD8+CD57+ T cells (not recorded which) from PBMCs. The receptors shown here come from a human donor in good health. Both conserved end residues are part of each CDR3. D genes are given only for firm matches. Expanded clones are given a class, and other clones once, few, many or no size at all.

>many|TRBV20-1|TRBD2|TRBJ2-2
TGCAGTGCTAGGTACAGCGGGGACACCGGGGAGCTGTTTTTT
CSARYSGDTGELFF
>-|TRBV2|TRBD1|TRBJ2-5
TGTGCCAGCAGAAAGACAGGGAGTAGTGGAGAGACCCAGTACTTC
CASRKTGSSGETQYF
>many|TRBV2|-|TRBJ1-5
TGTGCCAGCAGTGAAGAGGTGATTAGCAATCAGCCCCAGCATTTT
CASSEEVISNQPQHF
>-|TRBV6-1|TRBD2|TRBJ2-1
TGTGCCAGCAGTGAAGCGGGACTAGCGCTCAATGAGCAGTTCTTC
CASSEAGLALNEQFF
>many|TRBV10-3|TRBD1|TRBJ2-1
TGTGCCATCAGTGAGTCTAGGGTTGGGGCGGCGGAAAGACAGGGTGAGCAGTTCTTC
CAISESRVGAAERQGEQFF
>many|TRBV10-3|TRBD1|TRBJ1-5
TGTGCCATCGGACAGGGGATTAATCAGCCCCAGCATTTT
CAIGQGINQPQHF
>-|TRBV23-1|-|TRBJ2-5
TGTGCCAGCAGTCAGGACCAGACCCAGTACTTC
CASSQDQTQYF
>few|TRBV24-1|-|TRBJ2-7
TGTGCCACCAGTGATGTGACCGGCGAGCAGTACTTC
CATSDVTGEQYF
>many|TRBV20-1|TRBD1|TRBJ1-6
TGCAGTGGGGTATCCGGGACAGGGCGTAATTCACCCCTCCACTTT
CSGVSGTGRNSPLHF
>-|TRBV15|-|TRBJ1-3
TGTGCCACCAGCAGAGGGCTCGGAAACACCATATATTTT
CATSRGLGNTIYF
>many|TRBV9|TRBD2|TRBJ2-1
TGTGCCAGCAGCGTTTCTAGCGGTGAATACAATGAGCAGTTCTTC
CASSVSSGEYNEQFF
>many|TRBV7-3|-|TRBJ2-1
TGTGCCAGCAGCTTAAGGGGTCCCACCAGCAGGGAGCAGTTCTTC
CASSLRGPTSREQFF
>-|TRBV20-1|TRBD2|TRBJ2-1
TGCAGTGCTAGGGAAAGCGGGGGCCCCTACAATGAGCAGTTCTTC
CSARESGGPYNEQFF
>many|TRBV6-1|-|TRBJ2-1
TGTGCCAGCAGCCGCCCCGGAGGGGTCAATGAGCAGTTCTTC
CASSRPGGVNEQFF
>many|TRBV7-2|-|TRBJ2-2
TGTGCCAGCAGCTTAGACCCGGGCCTAGTGGGGCTGTTTTTT
CASSLDPGLVGLFF
>-|TRBV20-1|-|TRBJ1-5
TGCAGTGCTAGTCGGGGCAAAGGTCTGCCCCAGCATTTT
CSASRGKGLPQHF
>few|TRBV10-3|TRBD1|TRBJ1-3
TGTGCCAGCATCCGGGACAGGGCCCCCTACTCTGGAAACACCATATATTTT
CASIRDRAPYSGNTIYF
>few|TRBV24-1|TRBD2|TRBJ2-1
TGTGCCACCAGTGACCCCTCGACTAGCGGACGACCCCAGAGCTCCTACAATGAGCAGTTCTTC
CATSDPSTSGRPQSSYNEQFF
>-|TRBV2|-|TRBJ2-3
TGTGCCAGCAGTGAAGGTCTAACTAGCACAGATACGCAGTATTTT
CASSEGLTSTDTQYF
>many|TRBV7-7|-|TRBJ2-1
TGTGCCAGCAGCTTAATGGCAGGGGGGCCGAATGAGCAGTTCTTC
CASSLMAGGPNEQFF
>-|TRBV5-1|-|TRBJ1-1
TGCGCCAGCAGCTGGGGGGCAGGGTTAAAGGAAGCTTTCTTT
CASSWGAGLKEAFF
>few|TRBV3-1|-|TRBJ1-2
TGTGCCAGCAGCCAGTCCCCAGGGCCAATTGGTGGCTACACCTTC
CASSQSPGPIGGYTF
>many|TRBV28|-|TRBJ2-3
TGTGCCAGCAGTCTGGGCTGGACCGCCACAGATACGCAGTATTTT
CASSLGWTATDTQYF
>many|TRBV6-1|-|TRBJ2-7
TGTGCCAGCAGTCCTGGGGGTACTCGCTACGAGCAGTACTTC
CASSPGGTRYEQYF
>many|TRBV6-2/TRBV6-3|-|TRBJ1-6
TGTGCCAGCAGTTACATTTCACAGGGTAATTCACCCCTCCACTTT
CASSYISQGNSPLHF
>-|TRBV29-1|-|TRBJ1-5
TGCAGCGTGGGGGGACGGCTCAATCAGCCCCAGCATTTT
CSVGGRLNQPQHF
>-|TRBV24-1|-|TRBJ2-1
TGTGCCACCAGACATAAACAGGGTAATGAGCAGTTCTTC
CATRHKQGNEQFF
>-|TRBV20-1|TRBD2|TRBJ2-5
TGCAGTGCTAGGAAAACCGGGACTAGCGGAGAGCAGTACTTC
CSARKTGTSGEQYF
>many|TRBV25-1|TRBD1|TRBJ2-5
TGTGCCAGCAGTGGACAGGGATTGGAAGAGACCCAGTACTTC
CASSGQGLEETQYF
>-|TRBV7-6|-|TRBJ2-7
TGTGCCAGCCGAGTCCCTGACTACGAGCAGTACTTC
CASRVPDYEQYF
>many|TRBV5-1|TRBD1|TRBJ1-4
TGCGCCAGCAGCACGACAGGGGGGGTTGAAAAACTGTTTTTT
CASSTTGGVEKLFF
>many|TRBV5-1|-|TRBJ1-2
TGCGCCAGCAGCTTGGGGAGGGCTGACTATGGCTACACCTTC
CASSLGRADYGYTF
>-|TRBV9|-|TRBJ2-1
TGTGCCAGCAGCGTAGGAGGTAGCCACGAGCAGTTCTTC
CASSVGGSHEQFF
>many|TRBV7-6|TRBD1|TRBJ1-2
TGTGCCAGCAGCTCCGACAGGGGAAGGTCCTATGGCTACACCTTC
CASSSDRGRSYGYTF
>many|TRBV29-1|-|TRBJ1-1
TGCAGCGTTAAATCCCAAGAAGCTTTCTTT
CSVKSQEAFF
>once|TRBV29-1|-|TRBJ2-7
TGCAGCGTTGAGGGCCAGGCTTACGAGCAGTACTTC
CSVEGQAYEQYF
>-|TRBV4-1|-|TRBJ2-3
TGCGCCAGCAGCCCGTTGGCGGGGGCCTTTGATACGCAGTATTTT
CASSPLAGAFDTQYF
>-|TRBV7-9|TRBD2|TRBJ2-3
TGTGCCAGCAGCTTGGACCTAGCGGGGGAGTATTTT
CASSLDLAGEYF
>-|TRBV28|TRBD2|TRBJ2-7
TGTGCCAGCAGTTTAGTCGGTCTAGCGGGAGGATTCGAGCAGTACTTC
CASSLVGLAGGFEQYF
>-|TRBV4-1|-|TRBJ2-7
TGCGCCAGCAGCCAAACAGTTACCTACGAGCAGTACTTC
CASSQTVTYEQYF
>once|TRBV6-1|-|TRBJ1-2
TGTGCCAGCGGGGGGAGGGGTAAGGGCTACACCTTC
CASGGRGKGYTF
>-|TRBV19|-|TRBJ1-3
TGTGCCATAGTGGCGGGTTCTGGAAACACCATATATTTT
CAIVAGSGNTIYF
>-|TRBV20-1|TRBD2|TRBJ2-1
TGCAGTCCCTTTAGCGGGCGAACCTACAATGAGCAGTTCTTC
CSPFSGRTYNEQFF
>-|TRBV10-2|-|TRBJ1-1
TGCGCCAGCAGGAAGACAGAGAACACTGAAGCTTTCTTT
CASRKTENTEAFF
>-|TRBV10-2|-|TRBJ1-1
TGCGCCAGCAGTGATACCACAGGGCAATTCTATGAAGCTTTCTTT
CASSDTTGQFYEAFF
>-|TRBV11-1|TRBD1|TRBJ1-1
TGTGCCAGCAGCCTAGGCCACGACAGGGTGAACACTGAAGCTTTCTTT
CASSLGHDRVNTEAFF
>many|TRBV27|-|TRBJ2-5
TGTGCCAGCAGTTTAATCGGAAAAGAGACCCAGTACTTC
CASSLIGKETQYF
>-|TRBV10-2|-|TRBJ1-2
TGCGCCAGCAGTGATTCAAGGGTCGATGGCTACACCTTC
CASSDSRVDGYTF
>many|TRBV12-3/TRBV12-4|-|TRBJ2-7
TGTGCCAGCAGTTTGAGGCAGGGGCTCCCCTACGAGCAGTACTTC
CASSLRQGLPYEQYF
>many|TRBV18|TRBD1|TRBJ2-2
TGTGCCAGCTCACCCTACGGGACAGGGTCGCGGGAGCTGTTTTTT
CASSPYGTGSRELFF
>many|TRBV7-8|TRBD1|TRBJ2-3
TGTGCCAGCGGGGACAGGGTTCTCACAGATACGCAGTATTTT
CASGDRVLTDTQYF
>once|TRBV19|-|TRBJ2-7
TGTGCCAGTAGTATAGACATCGCAGGTACCTACGAGCAGTACTTC
CASSIDIAGTYEQYF
>many|TRBV18|-|TRBJ1-1
TGTGCCAGCTCAAGTTCCGGGGTGAACACTGAAGCTTTCTTT
CASSSSGVNTEAFF
>-|TRBV24-1|-|TRBJ1-2
TGTGCCACCAGTGATGAGCGGATTAACTATGGCTACACCTTC
CATSDERINYGYTF
>few|TRBV6-1|TRBD2|TRBJ2-3
TGTGCCAGCAGACTAAGCGGGGGGGCCCCAGATACGCAGTATTTT
CASRLSGGAPDTQYF
>-|TRBV7-2|-|TRBJ1-3
TGTGCCAGCAGCATAGGGTGGAACCGACAGGTCTCTGGAAACACCATATATTTT
CASSIGWNRQVSGNTIYF
>many|TRBV6-1|-|TRBJ1-6
TGTGCCAGCAGTCTCAGGGAGATGGGATCACCCCTCCACTTT
CASSLREMGSPLHF
>many|TRBV5-1|-|TRBJ2-7
TGCGCCAGCAGCTTGGTACGGGGGAGCTCCTACGAGCAGTACTTC
CASSLVRGSSYEQYF
>once|TRBV19|-|TRBJ1-1
TGTGCCAGTAGTACCCCTACCGGATTGAGCACTGAAGCTTTCTTT
CASSTPTGLSTEAFF
>many|TRBV12-3/TRBV12-4|-|TRBJ1-5
TGTGCCAGCAGTTCCGCCCCTGATCGGAACCAGCATTTT
CASSSAPDRNQHF